This is a list of T cell receptor beta chains from one sample in a study of blood T cell repertoires in COVID-19. Only in-frame clones appear in the TCRdb table, and some are missing; sequencing was by immunoSEQ multiplex PCR. Among 75,000 to 90,000 clones listed, around 88% were seen once. The source material was peripheral blood. The receptors were gathered from a man aged 50-59 years with active COVID-19. The CDR3 runs from the conserved cysteine through the conserved F or W. Each record gives: J gene, V gene, CDR3 protein.

>TRBJ2-2|TRBV4-3
CASSQVGRGPANTGELFF
>TRBJ2-3|TRBV7-2
CASSFTEDTQYF
>TRBJ2-7|TRBV25-1
CASASTGPYEQYF
>TRBJ2-1|TRBV11-3
CASSLHGTSFLSNEQFF
>TRBJ1-2|TRBV19
CASSTRMIGNDGYTF
>TRBJ2-5|TRBV11-3
CASSLERRRETQYF
>TRBJ1-1|TRBV9
CASSTRQSNTEAFF
>TRBJ1-2|TRBV6-2/TRBV6-3
CASSYRTGFYGYTF
>TRBJ1-1|TRBV5-5
CASSPPRDSEAFF
>TRBJ1-6|TRBV5-4
CASTPGGGPTPLHF
>TRBJ1-5|TRBV5-8
CASSAGTGTHSNQPQHF
>TRBJ2-3|TRBV6-2/TRBV6-3
CASSSGLGRRGLAESTDTQYF
>TRBJ2-4|TRBV14
CASSRSGGHAKNIQYF
>TRBJ1-2|TRBV6-5
CASGYLTGGYGYTF
>TRBJ2-4|TRBV5-1
CASSPDRGIGLAKNIQYF
>TRBJ2-2|TRBV28
CASRATGAGELFF
>TRBJ2-6|TRBV4-2
CASSPGHFSGANVLTF
>TRBJ2-7|TRBV3-1/TRBV3-2
CASSQAALGGGLGQYF
>TRBJ2-7|TRBV2
CACSVQGTYEQYF
>TRBJ2-2|TRBV7-2
CASSLRGGLASNTGELFF
>TRBJ1-2|TRBV20-1
CSASVQMGSTNYGYTF
>TRBJ2-5|TRBV24-1
CATSDGGTGEQETQYF
>TRBJ2-5|TRBV5-5
CASSLSTRGWETQYF
>TRBJ2-7|TRBV18
CASSPDRGPSYEQYF
>TRBJ2-6|TRBV7-2
CASSFNGANVLTF
>TRBJ2-7|TRBV11-2
CASSLGSGTSYEQYF
>TRBJ1-1|TRBV19
CASSLQVSSEAFF
>TRBJ1-3|TRBV7-2
CASSSDRVSGNTIYF
>TRBJ2-5|TRBV5-4
CASSGSGETQYF
>TRBJ2-1|TRBV5-5
CASSLAGGPNEQFF
>TRBJ2-7|TRBV27
CASSGTPGQGSSYEQYF
>TRBJ2-5|TRBV7-2
CASSPSKPIATETQYF
>TRBJ2-5|TRBV5-4
CASRSQGARETQYF
>TRBJ1-1|TRBV6-2/TRBV6-3
CASSPGQGAPTEAFF
>TRBJ2-1|TRBV2
CASSAGTSGVNEQFF
>TRBJ2-1|TRBV6-2/TRBV6-3
CASSRAGGLYNEQFF
>TRBJ1-2|TRBV6-5
CASSYGGGSYGYTF
>TRBJ2-1|TRBV2
CASSEDPTGGRRGNEQFF
>TRBJ1-1|TRBV7-2
CASSLVVMAGAEAFF
>TRBJ1-5|TRBV7-8
CASSLVGQGGQPQHF
>TRBJ2-7|TRBV30
CAWNPGLASGYEQYF
>TRBJ2-1|TRBV4-3
CASSQDASGRAREQFF
>TRBJ2-4|TRBV3-1/TRBV3-2
CASSQVLSGKNIQYF
>TRBJ1-2|TRBV4-1
CASSGTGADGYTF
>TRBJ1-1|TRBV19
CASSPADRNTEAFF
>TRBJ2-2|TRBV29-1
CSAGGLAGAGTGELFF
>TRBJ1-1|TRBV30
CAWSEDRVTEAFF
>TRBJ2-5|TRBV19
CATRSAGKGTQYF
>TRBJ2-5|TRBV4-2
CASSLGTSGFQETQYF
>TRBJ1-2|TRBV28
CASSFSRSYGYTF
>TRBJ1-2|TRBV19
CASSIASSTGYGYTF
>TRBJ2-7|TRBV4-1
CASSRAEGAFHEQYF
>TRBJ2-1|TRBV15
CATSSDSVNEQFF
>TRBJ1-3|TRBV2
CASRRTGFRSGNTIYF
>TRBJ2-1|TRBV24-1
CATRGGDEQFF